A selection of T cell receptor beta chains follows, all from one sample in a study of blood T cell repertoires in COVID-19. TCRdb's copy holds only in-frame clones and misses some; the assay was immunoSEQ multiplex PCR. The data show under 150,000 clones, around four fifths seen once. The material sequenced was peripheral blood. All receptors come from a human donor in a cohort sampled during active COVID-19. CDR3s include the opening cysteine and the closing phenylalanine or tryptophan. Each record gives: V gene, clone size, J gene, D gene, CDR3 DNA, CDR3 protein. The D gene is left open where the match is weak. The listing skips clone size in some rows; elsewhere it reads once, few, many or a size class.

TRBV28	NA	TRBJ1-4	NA	TGTGCCAGCACCCGAGGGAACACAGGGTTGCGTGAAAAACTGTTTTTT	CASTRGNTGLREKLFF
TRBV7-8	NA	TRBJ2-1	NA	TGTGCCAGCAGCTTAGCACGAGGCAATGAGCAGTTCTTC	CASSLARGNEQFF
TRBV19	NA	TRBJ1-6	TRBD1	TGTGCCAGTAGCTCGACAGGGAAGGTGTCACCCCTCCACTTT	CASSSTGKVSPLHF
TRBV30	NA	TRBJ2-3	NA	TGTGCCTGGAGTGGAGTCAGCACAGATACGCAGTATTTT	CAWSGVSTDTQYF
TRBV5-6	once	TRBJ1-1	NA	TGTGCCAGCAGCTCCCGGTTGAACACTGAAGCTTTCTTT	CASSSRLNTEAFF
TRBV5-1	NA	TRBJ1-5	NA	TGCGCCAGCAGTTTGGTCGGTCAGCCCCAGCATTTT	CASSLVGQPQHF
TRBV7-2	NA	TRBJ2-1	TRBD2	TGTGCCAGCAGCTTTAGCGGGGGGAACAATGAGCAGTTCTTC	CASSFSGGNNEQFF
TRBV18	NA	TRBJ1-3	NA	TGTGCCAGCTCACCAACCAGGTCCTCTGGAAACACCATATATTTT	CASSPTRSSGNTIYF
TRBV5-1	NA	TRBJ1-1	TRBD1	TGCGCCAGTGGACAGGGGGATGAGTCGAGGACTGAAGCTTTCTTT	CASGQGDESRTEAFF
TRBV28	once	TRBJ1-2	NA	TGTGCCAGCAGTTTCCCCCGGGGGTCCTATGGCTACACCTTC	CASSFPRGSYGYTF
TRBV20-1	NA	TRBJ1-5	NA	TGCAGTGCTAGTTTCTCAGGGGATCAGCCCCAGCATTTT	CSASFSGDQPQHF
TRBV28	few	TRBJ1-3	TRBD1	TGTGCCAGCAGCCTTGGGACAGGGGCTGGAAACACCATATATTTT	CASSLGTGAGNTIYF
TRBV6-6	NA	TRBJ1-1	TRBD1	TGTGCCAGCAGTCCACGCGGACAGGGTGTCTCGAGCACTGAAGCTTTCTTT	CASSPRGQGVSSTEAFF
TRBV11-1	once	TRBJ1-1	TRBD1	TGTGCCAGCAGCTTAGGACAGGGAGATGGAGCTTTCTTT	CASSLGQGDGAFF
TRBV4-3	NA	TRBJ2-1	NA	TGCGCCAGCAGCCAAGATACGAGTGGTGAGCAGTTCTTC	CASSQDTSGEQFF
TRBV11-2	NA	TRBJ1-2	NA	TGTGCCAGCAGCTTCGAACGGGTGGGCTATGGCTACACCTTC	CASSFERVGYGYTF
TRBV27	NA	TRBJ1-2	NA	TGTGCCAGCAGTGGATTGGGGGGTGGGTACTATGGCTACACCTTC	CASSGLGGGYYGYTF
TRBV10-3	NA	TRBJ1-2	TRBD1	TGTGCCATCAGTGATGCAACACGGACAGGGTTTGGCTACACCTTC	CAISDATRTGFGYTF
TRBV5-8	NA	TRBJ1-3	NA	TGTGCCAGCAGCTTACGGGGTGCGTCTGGAAACACCATATATTTT	CASSLRGASGNTIYF
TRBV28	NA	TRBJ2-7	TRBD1	TGTGCCAGCGGGAGTGAGGGACAGGGAACCTACGAGCAGTACTTC	CASGSEGQGTYEQYF
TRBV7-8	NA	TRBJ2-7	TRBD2	TGTGCCAGCAGCTCAAGTGGGACTAGACTCTACGAGCAGTACTTC	CASSSSGTRLYEQYF
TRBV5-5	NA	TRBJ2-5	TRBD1	TGTGCCAGCAGCGGCCGGGACAGGGAAATTTGGGGAGAGACCCAGTACTTC	CASSGRDREIWGETQYF
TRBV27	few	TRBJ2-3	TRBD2	TGTGCCAGCAAGAGACTAGCGGGTCCAGATACGCAGTATTTT	CASKRLAGPDTQYF
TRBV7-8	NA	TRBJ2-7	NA	TGTGCCAGCAGCTTAAGTAGTGAGGACGAGCAGTACTTC	CASSLSSEDEQYF
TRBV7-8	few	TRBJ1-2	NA	TGTGCCAGCAGACCACTCGTGCAGCAGGGGCGTGGAGGCTACACCTTC	CASRPLVQQGRGGYTF
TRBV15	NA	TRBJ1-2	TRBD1	TGTGCCACCAGCAGAGCCTTGGGACAGGGCGATGGCTACACCTTC	CATSRALGQGDGYTF
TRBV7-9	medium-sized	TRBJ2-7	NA	TGTGCCAGCAGCTTGGGCAGATCCTCCTACGAGCAGTACTTC	CASSLGRSSYEQYF
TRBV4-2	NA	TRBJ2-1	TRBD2	TGTGCCAGCAGCCAATCTCGGACTAGCGGGGGATACAATGAGCAGTTCTTC	CASSQSRTSGGYNEQFF
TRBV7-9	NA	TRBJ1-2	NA	TGTGCCAGCAGCTTAGATTTGGCAGGGTCTAACTATGGCTACACCTTC	CASSLDLAGSNYGYTF
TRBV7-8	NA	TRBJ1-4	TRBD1	TGTGCCAGCAGCTTGGGCTCTGAGGCAGGGGGCCTGTTTTTT	CASSLGSEAGGLFF
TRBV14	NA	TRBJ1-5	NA	TGTGCCAGCAGCCGCGGGGGCCTTTTGGCCCAGCATTTT	CASSRGGLLAQHF
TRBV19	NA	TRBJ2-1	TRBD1	TGTGCCAGTAGTGATAGCCCCGGGACAGAAATCGGTGAGCAGTTCTTC	CASSDSPGTEIGEQFF
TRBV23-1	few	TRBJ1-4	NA	TGCGCCAGCAGTCCCAGAGGGGGGGGGAAGAAAAATGAAAAACTGTTTTTT	CASSPRGGGKKNEKLFF
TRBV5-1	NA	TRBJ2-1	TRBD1	TGCGCCAGCAGCTCACAGGGGGATGAGCAGTTCTTC	CASSSQGDEQFF
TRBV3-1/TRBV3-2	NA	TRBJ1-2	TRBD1	TGTGCCAGCAGCCAAGACATCCGGGACAGGGGGCCCGCTAACTATGGCTACACCTTC	CASSQDIRDRGPANYGYTF
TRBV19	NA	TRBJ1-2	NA	TGTGCCAGTAGTATCGTACAGAACTATGGCTACACCTTC	CASSIVQNYGYTF
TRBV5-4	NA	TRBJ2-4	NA	TGTGCCAGCAGCTTGGGCGAGTCGAAAAACATTCAGTACTTC	CASSLGESKNIQYF
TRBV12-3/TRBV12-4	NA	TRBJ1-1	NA	TGTGCCAGCAGGGGGCTGGTGAACACTGAAGCTTTCTTT	CASRGLVNTEAFF
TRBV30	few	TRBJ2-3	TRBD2	TGTGCCTGGAGTGCAAACCTAATAAGCGGGAGAGATACGCAGTATTTT	CAWSANLISGRDTQYF
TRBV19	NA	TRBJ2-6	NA	TGTGCCAGTAGTATGGGCGGGGCAAGCTCTGGGGCCAACGTCCTGACTTTC	CASSMGGASSGANVLTF
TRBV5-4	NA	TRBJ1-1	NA	TGTGCCAGCAGCAGCAAGACAGAGAACACTGAAGCTTTCTTT	CASSSKTENTEAFF
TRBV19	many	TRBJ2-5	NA	TGTGCCAGTAGTATAGGCGGTCAAGAGACCCAGTACTTC	CASSIGGQETQYF
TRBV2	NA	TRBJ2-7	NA	TGTGCCAGCAGTGACCGCGTTGGTGGCGAGCAGTACTTC	CASSDRVGGEQYF
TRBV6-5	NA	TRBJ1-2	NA	TGTGCCAGCAGGGCCGCCCTTACGGGCTACACCTTC	CASRAALTGYTF
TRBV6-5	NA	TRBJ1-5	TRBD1	TGTGCCAGCAGTTACTCAAGGGGGCGACAGCCCCAGCATTTT	CASSYSRGRQPQHF
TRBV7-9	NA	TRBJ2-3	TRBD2	TGTGCCAGCAGCTTAGCGCTAGCGGGAGATTCGGATACGCAGTATTTT	CASSLALAGDSDTQYF
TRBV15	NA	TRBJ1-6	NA	TGTGCCACCAGCAGAGATCGGAGGGCAACCTATAATTTACCCCTCCACTTT	CATSRDRRATYNLPLHF